Reported below is one T cell receptor (beta chain). Its antigen specificity is not known. No much larger clone exists at a distance of one base, and base qualities are not known. Taken with the paper, the label for time point translates to: about 28 days (+/-7) after the second vaccine dose. AZD1222 recipients given second doses at about 4 weeks or at about 12 weeks were pooled, since spike-specific TCR depth and breadth were not found to differ between the two schedules. Samples from vaccinated people were obtained from the UK trials COV001 and COV002, which included a single-blind randomized controlled phase 2/3 trial of AZD1222 (ChAdOx1 nCoV-19) in healthy adults. For TCRbeta chain sequencing, PBMC samples were collected from trial participants at day 0 and at day 28 after the second dose. The CDR3 has 18 amino acids, counting the end cysteine and phenylalanine. Of the read, only the CDR3 DNA is kept; its 54 bases are in frame from base 1. After removal of 5 bases from V and 2 bases from J, the junction retains 10 bases not matched to a gene. The germline V gene yields SGHVS for CDR1 and FQNEAQ for CDR2.

This sample was included in a study of T cell responses to AZD1222 COVID-19 vaccine (dated by TCRdb to about 2021). A note on the overall study: TCR sequencing covered 230 or so trial participants: about 210 given two doses of AZD1222 and 26 given two doses of MenACWY control vaccine. Trial participants were enrolled into age subgroups of 18-55, 56-69 and 70-plus years, which contained around 150, 29 and 61 TCR-sequenced participants, respectively. Paper-wide results and their limitations: Participants were mostly white British, with more females than males. The authors suggested clonal diversity may have been underestimated. CD4 TCRs associated with the vaccine covered the entire spike protein, and the dominant responses were in regions 160-218 and 743-854. In the small 56-69-year group, the increase in depth fell short of significance, most likely because of low power. Reportedly, close to half of the unique spike-specific TCRs recognized epitopes lying outside the regions that are mutated in the B.1.351 and B.1.1.7 variants. Only 5 to 7 AZD1222 recipients were SARS-CoV-2 seropositive at baseline, limiting conclusions about previously exposed vaccinees. Because no samples from the day 14 peak response were available, repertoires could be characterized only after the peak T cell response. After two AZD1222 doses, both the breadth and the depth of spike-specific TCRs were significantly higher than at day 0 and than in MenACWY recipients.

The CDR3 regions of human TCRbeta chains were subjected to immunosequencing. The study's processing was this. TCRs in the repertoires were matched against a reference library of SARS-CoV-2-specific TCRs that had been generated with the MIRA antigen-specificity platform. Breadth was defined as the fraction of unique TCRs that were SARS-CoV-2-associated, and depth was defined as the fraction of total T cells that were SARS-CoV-2-associated. Using the MIRA data, every spike-specific TCR was mapped to the spike region that the TCR reacted to and assigned to either a CD4 or a CD8 class. Log10-transformed breadth and depth values were compared by one-way ANOVA with Sidak's multiple comparisons tests. TCRdb re-hosts the immuneACCESS table, in-frame sequences only. Its copies lack some clones; in the studies checked, an unresolved V gene accounts for under half of them, and the cause for the rest is not known. For V, J and clone size, that table is used; D and trimming come from the DNA. This sample gives about 70,000 clones in total; 70% to 90% of them show up just once. The ten largest account for under 1.5% of the sample.

The sequence derives from an adult who received the AZD1222 COVID-19 vaccine. The chain links TRBV7-8 with TRBJ2-5, with 14 bases aligning to TRBD2. Here the sequenced sample was peripheral blood, taken 28 days after the second AZD1222 dose. The DNA reads TGTGCCAGCAGCCCCCGACTAGCGGGAGGGGGTAGGCAAGAGACCCAGTACTTC. Translation gives CASSPRLAGGGRQETQYF.